These 26 T cell receptor beta chains were all obtained from the same sample, sequenced in a study of PD-1 blockade in classical Hodgkin lymphoma. The method was immunoSEQ multiplex PCR; TCRdb's version includes in-frame clones alone and lacks a portion of them. The profile shows about 25,000 clones, almost 70% of them singletons. Autologous stem cell transplantation was followed by relapse in every patient, and brentuximab vedotin exposure varied. The starting material was peripheral blood mononuclear cells (PBMCs), obtained at baseline. These receptor sequences come from a human donor with classical Hodgkin lymphoma.

This chain joins TRBV7-8 and TRBJ2-1; TRBD1 is a possible D gene (5 bases). The germline CDR1 and CDR2 sequences are SGHVS and FQNEAQ. This CDR3 contains 13 residues. Between the trimmed V and J ends, which lost 1 base and 8 bases, there was a span of 9 bases. CDR3 loop: CASSLGRVDEQFF. The DNA for the CDR3 is TGTGCCAGCAGCTTAGGCAGGGTAGATGAGCAGTTCTTC.

The chain recombines TRBV4-3 with TRBJ2-2, with 8 bases aligning to TRBD2. Germline CDR1 reads LGHNA; CDR2 reads YSLEER. Trimming took 0 bases from V and 6 from J; bases not matched to a gene: 3. The CDR3 loop spans 15 amino acids. This chain's CDR3 is CASSQEPGGPGELFF. The CDR3 DNA reads as TGCGCCAGCAGCCAAGAACCGGGGGGGCCCGGGGAGCTGTTTTTT.

The chain recombines TRBV4-1 with TRBJ2-7, with D perhaps assigned TRBD1 or TRBD2 (6 bases each). V was pared by 1 base and J by 9 bases, with 16 bases between. This CDR3 contains 14 residues. Per the germline V gene, CDR1 is MGHRA and CDR2 is YSYEKL. The CDR3 is CASSQGPGAGGQYF. The CDR3 DNA is TGCGCCAGCAGCCAAGGACCAGGGGCCGGGGGGCAGTACTTC.

CDR3 in DNA: TGTGCCAGCAGCCACCCCGGGACAGGGGGTCCCGGGGAGCTGTTTTTT. Its translation: CASSHPGTGGPGELFF. This chain joins TRBV11-3 and TRBJ2-2; TRBD1 agrees at 11 bases. The CDR3 is 16 amino acids. With 5 bases clipped from V and 6 bases from J, the junction kept 8 bases outside the gene matches. Germline lookup yields CDR1 SGHNT and CDR2 YENEEA. Combining the CDR3 with reference TRBV11-3 and TRBJ2-2 gives the whole variable domain EAGVVQSPRYKIIEKKQPVAFWCNPISGHNTLYWYLQNLGQGPELLIRYENEEAVDDSQLPKDRFSAERLKGVDSTLKIQPAELGDSAVYLCASSHPGTGGPGELFFGEGSRLTVL.

The gene calls are TRBV2 and TRBJ1-3; D uncertain. The V and J ends lost 4 bases and 2 bases respectively, with 24 bases between them. The germline CDR1 and CDR2 sequences are SNHLY and FYNNEI. The CDR3 spans 19 residues. The CDR3 here is CASSARTGYGELTGNTIYF. The CDR3 coding sequence is TGTGCCAGCAGTGCCCGGACGGGTTACGGAGAGCTCACTGGAAACACCATATATTTT.

The chain combines TRBV29-1 with TRBJ1-2; D may be TRBD1 (6 bases). Germline CDR1 SQVTM, CDR2 ANQGSEA. The CDR3 extends over 13 amino acids. V was clipped by 4 bases and J by 4 bases, with 13 bases between them. The CDR3 region is CSVVRGLPYGYTF. As DNA, the CDR3 is TGCAGCGTTGTCAGGGGTCTTCCCTATGGCTACACCTTC.

This sequence joins TRBV6-5 and TRBJ1-6; no clear D. Germline V gives CDR1 MNHEY, CDR2 SVGAGI. The V end lost 0 bases, the J end lost 13 bases, and 10 bases lay between the germline ends. The CDR3 length is 13 residues. The CDR3 loop reads CASSYSLEGPLHF. DNA for the CDR3: TGTGCCAGCAGTTACTCCCTGGAGGGCCCCCTCCACTTT.

The chain couples TRBV28 to TRBJ2-3; a weak D match, TRBD1 (5 bases). The V gene's germline CDR1 is MDHEN and CDR2 SYDVKM. The V and J ends lost 2 bases and 1 base respectively, with 10 bases between them. This CDR3 has 15 residues. For the CDR3, the DNA is TGTGCCAGCAGTTTAGCCGGACAACGCACAGATACGCAGTATTTT. Translation gives CASSLAGQRTDTQYF.

V and J are TRBV5-1 and TRBJ1-2; 8 bases are shared with TRBD1. Germline assignment: CDR1 SGHRS and CDR2 YFSETQ. Trimming at V came to 4 bases and at J to 10 bases, leaving 9 bases not matched to a gene. This CDR3 spans 13 amino acids. The CDR3 region is CASSLGQGGPYTF. Written as DNA, the CDR3 is TGCGCCAGCAGCCTCGGACAGGGAGGTCCCTACACCTTC.

This clone was counted only a few times. The rearrangement uses TRBV2 and TRBJ1-3, with a weak D call TRBD1 (5 bases). CDR1 is SNHLY, CDR2 FYNNEI, per germline. The CDR3 spans 15 residues. The germline V and J ends were trimmed by 1 base and 2 bases, with 9 bases remaining between them. The CDR3 sequence is CASSEGWGPGNTIYF. CDR3 sequence (DNA): TGTGCCAGCAGTGAAGGGTGGGGACCTGGAAACACCATATATTTT.

The chain links TRBV5-5 to TRBJ2-6; D gene uncertain. The CDR3 has 17 residues. The germline V gene encodes CDR1 SGHKS and CDR2 YYEKEE (reference sequence). Deletions cut 0 bases from V and 5 bases from J, with 15 bases between. The CDR3 sequence is CASSLEVISLWANVLTF. The CDR3 coding sequence is TGTGCCAGCAGCTTGGAGGTCATCTCGCTCTGGGCCAACGTCCTGACTTTC.

This clone was seen a few times. The chain is built from TRBV2 and TRBJ1-1; D call uncertain. The CDR3 sequence is 14 residues long. The V and J ends lost 7 bases and 0 bases respectively, with 12 bases between them. Germline lookup yields CDR1 SNHLY and CDR2 FYNNEI. The CDR3 nucleotides are TGTGCCAGCAAATCCCCCGAGGTGAACACTGAAGCTTTCTTT. Protein sequence: CASKSPEVNTEAFF.

The rearrangement joins TRBV19 to TRBJ1-1; D is uncertain. V lost 5 bases and J 10 bases, leaving 14 bases between the germline ends. Germline V gives CDR1 LNHDA, CDR2 SQIVND (reference sequence). CDR3 length: 12 amino acids. CDR3 DNA: TGTGCCAGTAGTCCCTTTGGGGTTACAGCTTTCTTT. Translating gives CASSPFGVTAFF.

The rearrangement links TRBV5-6 to TRBJ2-7; D not certain. The germline gives CDR1 SGHDT, CDR2 YYEEEE. The V end was cut by 5 bases, the J end by 2 bases, with 14 bases between. The CDR3 extends over 14 amino acids. CDR3: CASSTGGYPYEQYF. CDR3 bases: TGTGCCAGCAGTACTGGCGGCTACCCCTACGAGCAGTACTTC.

J is TRBJ1-1 and V is TRBV29-1, with a possible D match to TRBD1 (5 bases). The ends were cut back, 0 bases at V and 7 bases at J, with 21 bases in the middle. The length of the CDR3 is 16 residues. Germline CDR1 SQVTM, CDR2 ANQGSEA. The CDR3 region has the DNA TGCAGCGTTGAAGAGAGGCTCGAGAGGGGAGTTGGTGAAGCTTTCTTT. Its protein product is CSVEERLERGVGEAFF.

The V gene is TRBV6-5, the J gene TRBJ2-4; weak D call: TRBD2 (5 bases). The CDR3 runs to 14 residues. CDR1 is MNHEY and CDR2 is SVGAGI in the germline V gene. The V end was cut by 5 bases, the J end by 7 bases, with 15 bases between. CDR3 coding DNA: TGTGCCAGCAGTGAGGGCCACGATTCGAACATTCAGTACTTC. This gives the protein CASSEGHDSNIQYF.

This clone has only a few counts. V gene TRBV7-2 combines with J gene TRBJ2-3; TRBD1 is a possible D gene (6 bases). The V and J ends lost 5 bases and 2 bases respectively, with 8 bases between them. From germline, CDR1 is SGHTA and CDR2 FQGNSA. The CDR3 covers 13 residues. DNA of the CDR3: TGTGCCAGCAGCGGGGGCTACACAGATACGCAGTATTTT. It is translated as CASSGGYTDTQYF.

V usage is TRBV25-1 and J usage is TRBJ2-5; D possibly matches TRBD1 or TRBD2 (5 bases each). Germline V CDR1 and CDR2: MGHDK, SYGVNS. The CDR3 has 13 residues. Trimming cost V 4 bases and J 3 bases, with 9 bases left between them. CDR3 bases: TGTGCCAGCAGTGTATGGGGGAAAGAGACCCAGTACTTC. This sequence encodes CASSVWGKETQYF.

This chain links TRBV2 with TRBJ1-2; D is unresolved. Germline CDR1 and CDR2: SNHLY and FYNNEI. The germline V and J ends were trimmed by 1 base and 6 bases, with 12 bases remaining between them. The CDR3 contains 14 residues. The CDR3: CASSEGESRDGYTF. For the CDR3, the DNA is TGTGCCAGCAGTGAAGGTGAATCGAGGGATGGCTACACCTTC.

The chain uses TRBV28 and TRBJ2-1, with D possibly called TRBD1 or TRBD2 (5 bases each). Germline lookup yields CDR1 MDHEN and CDR2 SYDVKM. The CDR3 has 14 amino acids. Between the trimmed V and J ends, which lost 5 bases and 9 bases, there was a span of 17 bases. This CDR3 reads CASSRPEGPREQFF. DNA for the CDR3: TGTGCCAGCAGTCGTCCAGAGGGGCCCCGTGAGCAGTTCTTC.

This clone was picked up a small number of times. The rearrangement uses TRBV15 and TRBJ1-2; no clear D gene. The CDR3 loop spans 15 amino acids. The V gene lost 0 bases and the J gene lost 3 bases, with 11 bases spanning the gap. Germline CDR1 LNHNV, CDR2 YYDKDF (reference sequence). The CDR3 protein is CATSRDPESDYGYTF. The DNA for the CDR3 is TGTGCCACCAGCAGAGATCCAGAATCCGACTATGGCTACACCTTC.

In regard to this clone: The junction departs from the called germline gene at one end, perhaps through a read error. CDR3 amino acids: CASSLTSGGAGDEQFF. DNA of the CDR3: TGTGCTAGCAGCTTGACTAGCGGGGGGGCCGGAGATGAGCAGTTCTTC. The chain is built from TRBV7-7 and TRBJ2-1, with 14 nucleotides matching TRBD2. CDR3 length: 16 amino acids. Per germline, CDR1 SSHAT and CDR2 FNYEAQ (reference sequence).

The CDR3 here is CASSLGLGVTETQYF. The CDR3 DNA sequence: TGCGCCAGCAGCTTAGGGTTGGGGGTGACGGAGACCCAGTACTTC. J is TRBJ2-5 and V is TRBV5-1; D is tentatively TRBD1 or TRBD2 (5 bases each). V dropped 2 bases and J dropped 5 bases, with 16 bases sitting between them. The CDR3 spans 15 residues. Germline assignment: CDR1 SGHRS and CDR2 YFSETQ. The complete variable domain, with remaining parts taken from reference TRBV5-1 and TRBJ2-5, reads KAGVTQTPRYLIKTRGQQVTLSCSPISGHRSVSWYQQTPGQGLQFLFEYFSETQRNKGNFPGRFSGRQFSNSRSEMNVSTLELGDSALYLCASSLGLGVTETQYFGPGTRLLVL.

The rearrangement joins TRBV19 to TRBJ2-7; D call uncertain. V lost 3 bases, J lost 6 bases, and 15 bases lay in between. CDR3 length: 14 residues. Germline values: CDR1 LNHDA, CDR2 SQIVND (reference sequence). The CDR3 spells CASSILQLAGEQYF. The CDR3 DNA follows: TGTGCCAGTAGTATCCTACAACTTGCCGGCGAGCAGTACTTC.

This clone came up a few times. This chain uses TRBV7-2 with TRBJ2-3, with TRBD2 matching 10 bases. Germline CDR1 and CDR2: SGHTA and FQGNSA. The CDR3 consists of 19 residues. V lost 1 base and J lost 2; bases outside the gene matches: 12. The CDR3 sequence is CASSLVGGAGGIHTDTQYF. The DNA of the CDR3 is TGTGCCAGCAGCTTAGTAGGTGGAGCGGGGGGGATCCACACAGATACGCAGTATTTT.

The chain uses TRBV7-9 and TRBJ1-3; D is ambiguous. Germline loops: CDR1 SEHNR, CDR2 FQNEAQ (reference sequence). The CDR3 length is 11 residues. With 2 bases removed from V and 7 bases from J, the gap between germline ends came to 3 bases. CDR3 region: CASSLTNTIYF. The CDR3 DNA reads TGTGCCAGCAGCTTAACGAACACCATATATTTT.